This entry lists 6 T cell receptor beta chains sequenced from one sample in a study of T cell changes during pregnancy in multiple sclerosis (dated by TCRdb to between 2017 and 2020). Preparation of the library involved the immunoSEQ multiplex PCR assay. Sourced from immuneACCESS, this table was stored by TCRdb with only in-frame sequences that have V and J called. A share of the clones is absent; for the studies checked, an unresolved V gene accounts for under half, and the remainder has no known explanation. This sample gives around 64,000 clones in total; 93% of them show up just once. The ten largest clones represent over 2.5% of the sample. This specimen consisted of CD8+ T cells from peripheral blood mononuclear cells, obtained in the third trimester of pregnancy. The receptors here all came from a female donor with multiple sclerosis, enrolled in a pregnancy study.

The J gene is TRBJ1-5, the V gene TRBV28; D unresolved. V was cut by 1 base and J by 1 base, with 8 bases left in between. Germline CDR1 MDHEN, CDR2 SYDVKM. This CDR3 contains 15 residues. The CDR3 loop is CASSLLSESNQPQHF. DNA of the CDR3: TGTGCCAGCAGTTTATTATCGGAGAGCAATCAGCCCCAGCATTTT.

The gene calls are TRBV21-1 and TRBJ1-5; whether TRBD1, the table's D call, matches the DNA was not checked. TRBV21-1 is a pseudogene segment. The CDR3 covers 12 residues. The CDR3 region is CASGQVNQPQHF. CDR3 sequence (DNA): TGTGCCAGCGGGCAGGTGAATCAGCCCCAGCATTTT.

The genes are TRBV6-5 and TRBJ2-7, with a tentative D call TRBD1 (6 bases). This CDR3 is built from 13 residues. Between the trimmed V and J ends, which lost 0 bases and 6 bases, there was a span of 9 bases. Germline loops: CDR1 MNHEY, CDR2 SVGAGI. CDR3 coding DNA: TGTGCCAGCAGTTACTCATCCAGGGGCGAGCAGTACTTC. This encodes CASSYSSRGEQYF.

The J gene is TRBJ2-5, the V gene TRBV27, with a tentative D call TRBD1 (7 bases). Trimming left V 8 bases short and J 4 bases short, with 26 bases between. The CDR3 consists of 17 residues. Germline V lookup: CDR1 MNHEY, CDR2 SMNVEV (reference sequence). The CDR3 nucleotides are TGTGCCAGCCGCTACAGGGGACCTAGCCGGAGGGGAGAGACCCAGTACTTC. Its protein is CASRYRGPSRRGETQYF.

This chain uses TRBV10-3 with TRBJ2-1; perhaps TRBD2 as D (6 bases). The V gene's germline CDR1 is ENHRY and CDR2 SYGVKD. The CDR3 contains 13 residues. Between the trimmed V and J ends, which lost 8 bases and 10 bases, there was a span of 18 bases. The CDR3 is CAIGMRGPEEQFF. As DNA, the CDR3 is TGTGCCATCGGAATGCGGGGCCCCGAAGAGCAGTTCTTC.

The chain uses TRBV13 and TRBJ1-1; D call uncertain. The V gene's germline CDR1 is PRHDT and CDR2 FYEKMQ (reference sequence). The CDR3 length is 14 residues. The V gene lost 0 bases and the J gene lost 3 bases, with 8 bases spanning the gap. Here the CDR3 reads CASSLGGSYTEAFF. CDR3 nucleotides: TGTGCCAGCAGCTTAGGAGGGAGCTACACTGAAGCTTTCTTT.